The 25 T cell receptor beta chains below come from one sample, sequenced in a study of T cells in Graves' hyperthyroidism and ophthalmopathy. Using RNA transcripts as the source, TCR beta CDR3 regions were amplified. During a first-round RT-PCR of the TCR CDR3, the HTBI primer set was used. Each CDR3 protein is one row after TCRdb ran MiXCR on the multiplex PCR reads. This table has 600,000 or so distinct CDR3 sequences, 11% to 15% appearing once. Sequencing was done on a sample of blood. The receptors derive from a young woman with Graves' ophthalmopathy.

This clonotype was detected ten times or more. The chain couples TRBV12-3 or TRBV12-4 to TRBJ1-3, with D unresolved. With 6 bases removed from V and 0 bases from J, the gap between germline ends came to 12 bases. The CDR3 covers 15 residues. The CDR3 nucleotides read TGTGCCAGCAGGTTCTCACTAATCTCTGGAAACACCATATATTTT. Amino acids: CASRFSLISGNTIYF.

With respect to this clonotype: This may arise from a read error, as a much more abundant clone is one base away. The chain uses TRBV6-2 or TRBV6-3 and TRBJ1-1; D is undetermined. Trimming removed 7 bases at V and 7 bases at J, with 13 bases between. This CDR3 region has 12 residues. Germline V lookup: CDR1 MNHEY, CDR2 SVGEGT. The CDR3 nucleotides read TGTGCCAGCAATCCCCGGACCCGTGAAGCTTTCTTT. It translates to CASNPRTREAFF.

V usage is TRBV30 and J usage is TRBJ1-4; no clear D gene. The germline V gene encodes CDR1 GTSNPN and CDR2 SVGIG (reference sequence). CDR3 length equals 15 residues. Trimming pared 2 bases from V and 4 bases from J, leaving 14 bases between. The CDR3 region has the DNA TGTGCCTGGAGTTTTACCGGGCGATTTAATGAAAAACTGTTTTTT. The encoded protein is CAWSFTGRFNEKLFF.

This clonotype has at least ten counts. The chain couples TRBV19 to TRBJ1-1; 8 nucleotides agree with TRBD1. The CDR3 has 16 residues. Trimming took 6 bases from V and 1 from J; bases not matched to a gene: 10. From germline, CDR1 is LNHDA and CDR2 SQIVND (reference sequence). The CDR3 loop is CASRVRTGQGNTEAFF. The CDR3 DNA sequence: TGTGCCAGTAGGGTCCGGACAGGGCAAGGGAACACTGAAGCTTTCTTT.

The chain recombines TRBV14 with TRBJ1-1; no firm D call. This CDR3 spans 13 amino acids. CDR1 SGHDN and CDR2 FVKESK come from the germline V gene. The germline V and J ends were trimmed by 4 bases and 5 bases, with 11 bases remaining between them. The CDR3 loop reads CASSPTVGTEAFF. In DNA form, the CDR3 reads TGTGCCAGCAGCCCTACCGTGGGTACTGAAGCTTTCTTT.

This clonotype was seen ten or more times. The chain joins TRBV28 to TRBJ2-5; TRBD2 might be the D (6 bases). CDR1 MDHEN and CDR2 SYDVKM come from the germline V gene. V was cut by 3 bases and J by 5 bases, with 10 bases left in between. This CDR3 contains 13 residues. In nucleotides, the CDR3 is TGTGCCAGCAGTTTCGGGGGAGTGGAGACCCAGTACTTC. Its translation is CASSFGGVETQYF.

This clonotype was observed many times. This chain joins TRBV24-1 and TRBJ2-7; D not certain. The CDR3 contains 13 residues. Germline CDR1 KGHDR, CDR2 SFDVKD. V was shortened by 0 bases and J by 2 bases, with 4 bases between the two germline ends. DNA for the CDR3: TGTGCCACCAGTGATTTGGATACCTACGAGCAGTACTTC. It yields the protein CATSDLDTYEQYF.

This clonotype has ten or more counts. The chain carries TRBV5-1 and TRBJ1-1; tentatively, D is TRBD1 (5 bases). The CDR3 sequence is 18 residues long. Trimming cost V 0 bases and J 0 bases, with 18 bases left between them. Germline V gene data show CDR1 as SGHRS and CDR2 as YFSETQ. The CDR3 nucleotides read TGCGCCAGCAGCTTGGGGGGGGGATCCGACAGATTGAACACTGAAGCTTTCTTT. Translating it yields CASSLGGGSDRLNTEAFF.

Only a few counts were recorded for this clonotype. The rearrangement links TRBV4-3 to TRBJ2-7; 9 positions agree with TRBD2. From germline, CDR1 is LGHNA and CDR2 YSLEER. J gave up 1 base and V 0 bases, and 13 bases lay outside the gene matches. The CDR3 sequence is 19 residues long. The CDR3 spells CASSQDSGGRARRSYEQYF. DNA for the CDR3: TGCGCCAGCAGCCAAGATAGTGGCGGGAGGGCCCGTAGATCCTACGAGCAGTACTTC.

This clonotype turned up a few times. The chain links TRBV18 to TRBJ1-1; D unresolved. Trimming left V 1 base short and J 4 bases short, with 10 bases between. Germline values: CDR1 KGHSH, CDR2 LQKENI. The CDR3 covers 14 residues. The CDR3 sequence: CASSPRQMSTEAFF. The CDR3 DNA sequence: TGTGCCAGCTCACCACGGCAGATGAGCACTGAAGCTTTCTTT.

Comments on this clonotype: A much larger clone is a single base away; this may be a read error. The V and J genes are TRBV27 and TRBJ2-7, with D perhaps TRBD1 (6 bases). Germline assignment: CDR1 MNHEY and CDR2 SMNVEV (reference sequence). V was clipped by 8 bases and J by 0 bases, with 23 bases between them. There are 17 residues in the CDR3. The CDR3 DNA reads as TGTGCCAGCGGAAAAGGGGGTCCGGGTCTAAGCTCCTACGAGCAGTACTTC. This encodes CASGKGGPGLSSYEQYF.

The CDR3 protein is CASSRGQGSGNTIYF. CDR3 DNA: TGTGCCAGCAGCCGAGGACAGGGGTCGGGAAACACCATATATTTT. The chain is built from TRBV7-9 and TRBJ1-3; TRBD1 matches at 9 bases. The J segment lost 4 bases and the V segment lost 5 bases, leaving 6 bases of the junction unmatched. The germline CDR1 and CDR2 sequences are SEHNR and FQNEAQ (reference sequence). The CDR3 length is 15 residues.

This clonotype has ten or more counts. The chain has TRBV7-9 and TRBJ2-5; D could derive from TRBD1 or TRBD2 (5 bases each). This CDR3 has 15 amino acids. Germline V gene data show CDR1 as SEHNR and CDR2 as FQNEAQ (reference sequence). With 1 base removed from V and 5 bases from J, the gap between germline ends came to 14 bases. CDR3 sequence: CASSLVLGEGETQYF. In DNA form, the CDR3 reads TGTGCCAGCAGCTTAGTTTTGGGGGAAGGCGAGACCCAGTACTTC.

The chain employs TRBV7-8 and TRBJ2-3, with D maybe TRBD1 (6 bases). This CDR3 comprises 15 residues. Trimming stripped 5 bases from V and 6 bases from J, with 18 bases between. From germline, CDR1 is SGHVS and CDR2 FQNEAQ. CDR3 bases: TGTGCCAGCAGCCAAAGGGGGAGCTGGGAGGATACGCAGTATTTT. Its translation is CASSQRGSWEDTQYF.

In the case of this clonotype: A much larger clone lies a single base off, so this may be a read error. V usage is TRBV12-5 and J usage is TRBJ1-2, with D perhaps TRBD1 (6 bases). The V end was cut by 1 base, the J end by 6 bases, with 21 bases between. The germline CDR1 and CDR2 sequences are LGHNT and FRNRAP. This CDR3 has 17 amino acids. The CDR3 sequence: CASGLANPGRGADGYTF. CDR3 nucleotide sequence: TGTGCTAGTGGTTTGGCAAATCCGGGACGGGGGGCAGATGGCTACACCTTC.

This clonotype has at least ten counts. This chain joins TRBV5-1 and TRBJ1-2; 8 bases align to TRBD1. This CDR3 region has 13 residues. Germline assignment: CDR1 SGHRS and CDR2 YFSETQ. The V gene end was trimmed by 4 bases and the J gene end by 4 bases; junction bases not matched to a gene: 3. The CDR3 loop reads CASSGQGGYGYTF. DNA of the CDR3: TGCGCCAGCAGCGGACAGGGTGGCTATGGCTACACCTTC. The complete variable domain, with remaining parts taken from reference TRBV5-1 and TRBJ1-2, reads KAGVTQTPRYLIKTRGQQVTLSCSPISGHRSVSWYQQTPGQGLQFLFEYFSETQRNKGNFPGRFSGRQFSNSRSEMNVSTLELGDSALYLCASSGQGGYGYTFGSGTRLTVV.

In its sample, this clonotype was seen a few times. The J gene is TRBJ2-1, the V gene TRBV7-3, with D possibly being TRBD1 (6 bases). From germline, CDR1 is SGHTA and CDR2 FQGTGA. V shed 4 bases and J shed 2 bases, with 12 bases lying between them. This CDR3 is built from 15 residues. CDR3 nucleotide sequence: TGTGCCAGCAGCTCCTTAGGGGGAGCCTACAATGAGCAGTTCTTC. Its protein is CASSSLGGAYNEQFF.

The table lists this clonotype with many counts. CDR3 loop: CASSYRAGDTQYF. CDR3 nucleotides: TGTGCCAGCAGCTACAGGGCAGGAGATACGCAGTATTTT. This rearrangement joins TRBV11-2 to TRBJ2-3, with a possible D match to TRBD1 (6 bases). The CDR3 contains 13 residues. V was pared by 4 bases and J by 5 bases, with 10 bases between. The germline V gene encodes CDR1 SGHAT and CDR2 FQNNGV.

This clonotype appeared many times. The genes are TRBV24-1 and TRBJ2-1; 13 nucleotides line up with TRBD2. The CDR3 consists of 16 residues. Germline V gene data show CDR1 as KGHDR and CDR2 as SFDVKD. With 4 bases clipped from V and 8 bases from J, the junction kept 7 bases outside the gene matches. This chain's CDR3 is CATSDWTSGSTHEQFF. Here the CDR3 DNA reads TGTGCCACCAGTGACTGGACTAGCGGGAGTACCCATGAGCAGTTCTTC.

This clonotype was recorded at least ten times. The chain recombines TRBV6-1 with TRBJ2-5; TRBD1 aligns across 7 bases. The trim removed 6 bases at V and 5 bases at J, leaving 9 bases unmatched. This CDR3 has 14 residues. Germline V gene lookup returns CDR1 MNHNS and CDR2 SASEGT. CDR3 sequence: CASSPSTGSETQYF. DNA of the CDR3: TGTGCCAGCAGCCCATCGACAGGGTCGGAGACCCAGTACTTC.

The rearrangement joins TRBV24-1 to TRBJ2-3, with 10 bases fitting TRBD1. The germline V gene has CDR1 KGHDR and CDR2 SFDVKD. The V segment lost 5 bases and the J segment 7 bases; nucleotides outside the gene matches: 11. The CDR3 length is 16 residues. This CDR3 reads CATSVERGDRGHTQYF. CDR3 in DNA: TGTGCCACCAGTGTCGAACGAGGGGACAGGGGTCATACGCAGTATTTT.

This clonotype was observed many times. The chain has TRBV12-3 or TRBV12-4 and TRBJ1-5; possible D gene TRBD1, 6 bases. The CDR3 is made up of 15 amino acids. V lost 1 base, J lost 0 bases, and 7 bases lay in between. CDR3 loop: CASSLETGSNQPQHF. The CDR3 region has the DNA TGTGCCAGCAGTTTAGAGACAGGTAGCAATCAGCCCCAGCATTTT.

There are many counts of this clonotype. This chain connects TRBV6-2 or TRBV6-3 to TRBJ2-7; D is ambiguous. V gave up 0 bases and J gave up 3 bases, with 21 bases separating them. There are 18 residues in the CDR3. The germline V gene encodes CDR1 MNHEY and CDR2 SVGEGT. CDR3: CASSYSRQVLHDLYEQYF. In nucleotides, the CDR3 is TGTGCCAGCAGTTACTCGCGGCAAGTATTACATGACCTCTACGAGCAGTACTTC.

This clonotype was seen at least ten times. The genes are TRBV18 and TRBJ2-1; no definite D call. The CDR3 has 13 residues. Between the trimmed V and J ends, which lost 0 bases and 4 bases, there was a span of 4 bases. Germline V CDR1 and CDR2: KGHSH, LQKENI. The CDR3 DNA reads TGTGCCAGCTCACCACCTCTATACAATGAGCAGTTCTTC. Amino acids: CASSPPLYNEQFF. Variable domain in full (rest from reference TRBV18 and TRBJ2-1): NAGVMQNPRHLVRRRGQEARLRCSPMKGHSHVYWYRQLPEEGLKFMVYLQKENIIDESGMPKERFSAEFPKEGPSILRIQQVVRGDSAAYFCASSPPLYNEQFFGPGTRLTVL.

Ten or more counts support this clonotype. V usage is TRBV5-8 and J usage is TRBJ1-2; possible D gene TRBD1, 6 bases. V dropped 4 bases and J dropped 3 bases, with 13 bases sitting between them. The CDR3 runs 14 residues. The germline CDR1 and CDR2 sequences are SGHTS and YDEGEE. CDR3 DNA: TGTGCCAGCAGCATCGGGACAATTGACTATGGCTACACCTTC. Translating it yields CASSIGTIDYGYTF.